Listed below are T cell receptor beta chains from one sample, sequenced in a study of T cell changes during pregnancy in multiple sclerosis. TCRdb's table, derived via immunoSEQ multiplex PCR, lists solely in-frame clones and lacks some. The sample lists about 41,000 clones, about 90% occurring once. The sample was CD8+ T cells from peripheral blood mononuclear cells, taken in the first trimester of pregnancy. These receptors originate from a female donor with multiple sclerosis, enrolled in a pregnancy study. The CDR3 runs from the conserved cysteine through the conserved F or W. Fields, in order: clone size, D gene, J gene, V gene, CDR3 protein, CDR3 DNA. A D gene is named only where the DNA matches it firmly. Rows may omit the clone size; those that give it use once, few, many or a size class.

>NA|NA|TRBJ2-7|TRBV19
CASSITGQGRYEQYF
TGTGCCAGTAGTATTACAGGGCAGGGCAGGTACGAGCAGTACTTC
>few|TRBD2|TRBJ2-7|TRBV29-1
CSGTSGRALEQYF
TGCAGCGGCACTAGCGGGAGGGCTCTCGAGCAGTACTTC
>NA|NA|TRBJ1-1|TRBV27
CASSLDVPGNTEAFF
TGTGCCAGCAGTTTGGATGTCCCGGGGAACACTGAAGCTTTCTTT
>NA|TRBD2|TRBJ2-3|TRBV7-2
CASTLDSGGGPTDTQYF
TGTGCCAGCACCCTAGACTCGGGCGGGGGGCCCACAGATACGCAGTATTTT
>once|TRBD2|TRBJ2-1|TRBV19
CASSMLPRTSGRAGEQFF
TGTGCCAGTAGTATGCTTCCCCGGACTAGCGGGAGGGCGGGAGAGCAGTTCTTC
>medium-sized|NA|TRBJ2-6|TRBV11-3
CASAARGANVLTF
TGTGCCAGTGCCGCGCGGGGGGCCAACGTCCTGACTTTC
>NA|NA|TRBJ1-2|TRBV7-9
CASSPGQNYGYTF
TGTGCCAGCAGCCCTGGACAGAACTATGGCTACACCTTC
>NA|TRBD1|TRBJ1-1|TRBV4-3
CASSQGGDRVVTEAFF
TGCGCCAGCAGCCAAGGGGGGGACAGGGTAGTCACTGAAGCTTTCTTT
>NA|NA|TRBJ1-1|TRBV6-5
CASSYSNGWEAFF
TGTGCCAGCAGTTACTCTAACGGGTGGGAAGCTTTCTTT
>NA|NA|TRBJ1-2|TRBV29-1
CSVERGQNPNYGYTF
TGCAGCGTTGAAAGAGGTCAAAATCCCAACTATGGCTACACCTTC
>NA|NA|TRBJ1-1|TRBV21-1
CASSKVREAGPRKAFF
TGTGCCAGCAGCAAAGTCCGCGAGGCGGGCCCCAGAAAAGCTTTCTTT
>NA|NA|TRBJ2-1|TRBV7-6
CASSLEAEYYNEQFF
TGTGCCAGCAGCTTAGAAGCGGAATACTACAATGAGCAGTTCTTC
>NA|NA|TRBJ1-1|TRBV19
CASSNGNTEAFF
TGTGCCAGTAGTAACGGGAACACTGAAGCTTTCTTT
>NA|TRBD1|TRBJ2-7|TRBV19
CASSPDRGGYEQYF
TGTGCCAGTAGTCCGGACAGGGGGGGGTACGAGCAGTACTTC
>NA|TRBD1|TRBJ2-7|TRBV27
CASSFRGQGYEQYF
TGTGCCAGCAGTTTTAGGGGACAGGGCTACGAGCAGTACTTC
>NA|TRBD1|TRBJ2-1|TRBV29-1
CSVATGTGGNEQFF
TGCAGCGTTGCCACAGGGACAGGTGGCAATGAGCAGTTCTTC
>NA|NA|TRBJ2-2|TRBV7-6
CASSQGGLAHTGELFF
TGTGCCAGCAGCCAGGGGGGCCTAGCCCACACCGGGGAGCTGTTTTTT
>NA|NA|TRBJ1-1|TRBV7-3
CASSSTSGHSTEAFF
TGTGCCAGCAGCTCCACTTCGGGACACAGCACTGAAGCTTTCTTT
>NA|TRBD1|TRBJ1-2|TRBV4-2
CASSQDRGQYGYTF
TGTGCCAGCAGCCAAGATAGGGGACAGTATGGCTACACCTTC
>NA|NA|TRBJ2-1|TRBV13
CASSQNNEQFF
TGTGCCAGCAGCCAGAACAATGAGCAGTTCTTC
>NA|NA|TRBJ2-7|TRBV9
CASSVAGSGEQYF
TGTGCCAGCAGCGTGGCCGGGTCGGGTGAGCAGTACTTC
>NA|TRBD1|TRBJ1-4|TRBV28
CASGQGDPKLFF
TGTGCCTCTGGACAGGGGGATCCAAAACTGTTTTTT
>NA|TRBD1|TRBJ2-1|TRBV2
CASSLRRQGNNEQFF
TGTGCCAGCAGCCTTCGGAGACAGGGGAACAATGAGCAGTTCTTC
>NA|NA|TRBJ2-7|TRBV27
CASSLGGGPYEQYF
TGTGCCAGCAGTTTAGGCGGAGGGCCCTACGAGCAGTACTTC
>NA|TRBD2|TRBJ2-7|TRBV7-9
CASSLLAGPYEQYF
TGTGCCAGCAGCCTATTAGCGGGGCCCTACGAGCAGTACTTC
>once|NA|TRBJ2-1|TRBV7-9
CASSLGQVTIDEQFF
TGTGCCAGCAGCTTGGGTCAGGTTACAATCGATGAGCAGTTCTTC
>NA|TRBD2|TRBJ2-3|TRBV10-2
CASSEILAGVDTQYF
TGCGCCAGCAGTGAGATCCTAGCGGGGGTAGATACGCAGTATTTT
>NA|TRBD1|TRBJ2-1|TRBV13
CASSLEGASSYNEQFF
TGTGCCAGCAGCTTAGAGGGGGCGAGCTCCTACAATGAGCAGTTCTTC
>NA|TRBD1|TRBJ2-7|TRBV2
CARRDRGRREQYF
TGTGCCAGAAGGGACAGGGGGCGTCGAGAGCAGTACTTC
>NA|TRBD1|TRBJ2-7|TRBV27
CASSLLGTGSEQYF
TGTGCCAGCAGTTTATTGGGGACAGGATCCGAGCAGTACTTC
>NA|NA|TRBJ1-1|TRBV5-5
CASSLGGNTEAFF
TGTGCCAGCAGCTTGGGCGGGAACACTGAAGCTTTCTTT
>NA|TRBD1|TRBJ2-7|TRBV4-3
CASSQDRTGGSYEQYF
TGCGCCAGCAGCCAAGATCGAACAGGGGGCAGCTACGAGCAGTACTTC
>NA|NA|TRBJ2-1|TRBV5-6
CASSLLQAEFF
TGTGCCAGCAGCTTGCTACAGGCCGAGTTCTTC
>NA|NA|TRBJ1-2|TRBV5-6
CASSLRVGLPNYGYTF
TGTGCCAGCAGCTTGAGGGTGGGGCTGCCTAACTATGGCTACACCTTC
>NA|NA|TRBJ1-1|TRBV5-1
CASSMWGGNTEAFF
TGCGCCAGCAGCATGTGGGGGGGGAACACTGAAGCTTTCTTT
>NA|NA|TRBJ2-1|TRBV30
CAWSLTSQGGLYNEQFF
TGTGCCTGGAGTCTCACCTCGCAGGGGGGCTTATACAATGAGCAGTTCTTC
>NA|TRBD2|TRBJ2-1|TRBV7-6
CASSLSGIYNEQFF
TGTGCCAGCAGCCTCAGCGGGATCTACAATGAGCAGTTCTTC
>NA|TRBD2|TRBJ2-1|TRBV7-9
CASSLDRGRAYDEQFF
TGTGCCAGCAGCTTAGATCGGGGGAGGGCCTACGATGAGCAGTTCTTC
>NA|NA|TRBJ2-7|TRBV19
CASSAGQNYEQYF
TGTGCCAGTAGTGCGGGACAGAACTACGAGCAGTACTTC